This TCR beta chain emerged from a study of control samples from healthy donors and cancer patients. This CDR3 is built from 16 residues. Germline CDR1 LNHDA, CDR2 SQIVND (reference sequence). Trimming took 1 base from V and 0 from J, leaving 13 bases between them. Only in-frame clones appear in the TCRdb table, and some are missing; sequencing was by immunoSEQ multiplex PCR. The sample has 140,000 to 150,000 clones, more than 85% seen once. This clonotype was sampled from a man in his thirties or forties in good health. The J gene is TRBJ2-7, the V gene TRBV19, with D possibly being TRBD1 (5 bases). What was sequenced was blood. The CDR3 here is CASSIGYRQSSYEQYF. The CDR3 coding sequence is TGTGCCAGTAGTATAGGTTACCGACAGAGCTCCTACGAGCAGTACTTC.